The 22 T cell receptor beta chains listed next were all sequenced from one sample in a study of T cell responses to AZD1222 COVID-19 vaccine. Method: immunoSEQ multiplex PCR; TCRdb's copy keeps in-frame clones and lacks some. The sample shows 45,000 to 70,000 clones, more than 70% of them seen only once. The source material was peripheral blood, sampled 28 days after the second AZD1222 dose. These receptors were collected from an adult who received the AZD1222 COVID-19 vaccine.

The V and J genes are TRBV9 and TRBJ2-3, with 7 nucleotides matching TRBD2. CDR1 SGDLS and CDR2 YYNGEE come from the germline V gene. V gave up 3 bases and J gave up 1 base; unmatched junction bases: 5. The CDR3 spans 15 residues. The CDR3 bases are TGTGCCAGCAGCGCAAAGCGGGACGGCACAGATACGCAGTATTTT. It specifies CASSAKRDGTDTQYF.

The chain links TRBV7-2 to TRBJ2-1; 7 positions agree with TRBD1. Unmatched junction bases numbered 8, after V lost 6 bases and J lost 9 bases. CDR3 length: 13 residues. CDR1 SGHTA and CDR2 FQGNSA come from the germline V gene. For the CDR3, the DNA is TGTGCCAGCAGACGATACAGGGGAAGTGAGCAGTTCTTC. As protein: CASRRYRGSEQFF. Full variable domain (outside the CDR3, taken from reference TRBV7-2 and TRBJ2-1): GAGVSQSPSNKVTEKGKDVELRCDPISGHTALYWYRQSLGQGLEFLIYFQGNSAPDKSGLPSDRFSAERTGGSVSTLTIQRTQQEDSAVYLCASRRYRGSEQFFGPGTRLTVL.

This sequence joins TRBV2 and TRBJ1-2; D unclear. With 1 base removed from V and 0 bases from J, the gap between germline ends came to 3 bases. The CDR3 contains 13 residues. Germline loops: CDR1 SNHLY, CDR2 FYNNEI. The CDR3 nucleotides are TGTGCCAGCAGTGAAGACACTAACTATGGCTACACCTTC. It is translated as CASSEDTNYGYTF. Full variable domain (missing parts from reference TRBV2 and TRBJ1-2): EPEVTQTPSHQVTQMGQEVILRCVPISNHLYFYWYRQILGQKVEFLVSFYNNEISEKSEIFDDQFSVERPDGSNFTLKIRSTKLEDSAMYFCASSEDTNYGYTFGSGTRLTVV.

This rearrangement joins TRBV19 to TRBJ2-7; D is perhaps TRBD1 (6 bases). V lost 10 bases, J lost 3 bases, and 19 bases lay in between. This CDR3 comprises 14 residues. CDR1 is LNHDA, CDR2 SQIVND, per germline (reference sequence). CDR3 sequence reads: CATQLGGAGYEQYF. The DNA for the CDR3 is TGTGCCACCCAATTAGGGGGAGCCGGCTACGAGCAGTACTTC. The entire variable domain, with the rest obtained from reference TRBV19 and TRBJ2-7, is as follows: DGGITQSPKYLFRKEGQNVTLSCEQNLNHDAMYWYRQDPGQGLRLIYYSQIVNDFQKGDIAEGYSVSREKKESFPLTVTSAQKNPTAFYLCATQLGGAGYEQYFGPGTRLTVT.

The V call is TRBV7-2, the J call TRBJ1-1; D is unclear. The V end was cut by 0 bases, the J end by 10 bases, with 9 bases between. Germline values: CDR1 SGHTA, CDR2 FQGNSA. This CDR3 comprises 12 residues. The CDR3: CASSLAYSGAFF. In nucleotides, the CDR3 is TGTGCCAGCAGCTTAGCCTATTCGGGAGCTTTCTTT.

The V gene is TRBV7-2, the J gene TRBJ1-5, with D possibly matching TRBD1 (6 bases). Germline-derived CDR1 and CDR2 are SGHTA and FQGNSA. V lost 5 bases to trimming and J lost 7 bases, with 12 bases between them. CDR3 length: 13 amino acids. The CDR3 coding sequence is TGTGCCAGCAGCCAGGGAGGGGGACAGCCCCAGCATTTT. Translation gives CASSQGGGQPQHF.

The CDR3 loop reads CATAPPGGYTF. The CDR3 nucleotides are TGTGCCACAGCCCCCCCGGGAGGCTACACCTTC. The rearrangement uses TRBV28 and TRBJ1-2; no reliable D call. Germline-derived CDR1 and CDR2 are MDHEN and SYDVKM. This CDR3 comprises 11 residues. V lost 10 bases, J lost 8 bases, and 14 bases lay in between.

This chain uses TRBV10-2 with TRBJ2-7; D unclear. Trimming took off 6 bases at V and 3 bases at J, with 6 bases between the two ends. CDR3 size: 11 residues. The germline gives CDR1 WSHSY, CDR2 SAAADI. CDR3 amino acids: CASSPNYEQYF. For the CDR3, the DNA is TGCGCCAGCAGCCCGAACTACGAGCAGTACTTC.

The gene calls are TRBV5-5 and TRBJ1-1, with 7 positions matching TRBD1. The CDR3 spans 14 residues. Germline CDR1 and CDR2: SGHKS and YYEKEE (reference sequence). Trimming at V came to 5 bases and at J to 3 bases, leaving 7 bases not matched to a gene. The CDR3 bases are TGTGCCAGCAGTACGACCGGGACAGACACTGAAGCTTTCTTT. Translating it yields CASSTTGTDTEAFF.

The rearrangement joins TRBV18 to TRBJ2-3; the D is unclear. V gave up 3 bases and J gave up 0 bases, with 10 bases separating them. The length of the CDR3 is 15 residues. Germline values: CDR1 KGHSH, CDR2 LQKENI. The CDR3 sequence is CASSPEAGSTDTQYF. The CDR3 DNA sequence: TGTGCCAGCTCACCGGAAGCAGGAAGCACAGATACGCAGTATTTT.

This clone was observed a handful of times. This chain uses TRBV30 with TRBJ2-3; perhaps TRBD2 as D (6 bases). Germline assignment: CDR1 GTSNPN and CDR2 SVGIG (reference sequence). The CDR3 is 15 amino acids. The V gene lost 4 bases and the J gene lost 5 bases, with 19 bases spanning the gap. As DNA, the CDR3 is TGTGCCTGGACCCGGGACTGGCGGAGGGGAGATACGCAGTATTTT. Residues: CAWTRDWRRGDTQYF.

The V gene is TRBV7-9, the J gene TRBJ2-2, with D possibly being TRBD2 (6 bases). Germline V gene lookup returns CDR1 SEHNR and CDR2 FQNEAQ (reference sequence). V dropped 3 bases and J dropped 7 bases, with 12 bases sitting between them. The CDR3 spans 14 residues. The CDR3 protein is CASSLGGNSGELFF. Written as DNA, the CDR3 is TGTGCCAGCAGCTTGGGCGGGAATAGCGGGGAGCTGTTTTTT.

The rearrangement links TRBV19 to TRBJ2-6; D is perhaps TRBD1 (6 bases). The CDR3 is 16 residues long. The germline gives CDR1 LNHDA, CDR2 SQIVND (reference sequence). V was pared by 6 bases and J by 0 bases, with 12 bases between. In nucleotides, the CDR3 is TGTGCCAGTAGAAGAGGGGGAAACTCTGGGGCCAACGTCCTGACTTTC. Translating it yields CASRRGGNSGANVLTF.

This clone was seen just once. The V call is TRBV19, the J call TRBJ1-4, with 8 bases identical to TRBD1. Germline CDR1 is LNHDA and CDR2 is SQIVND (reference sequence). V trimming: 5 bases; J trimming: 0 bases; junction bases outside the gene matches: 5. The CDR3 has 16 amino acids. The CDR3 reads CASSSPGQATNEKLFF. The CDR3 DNA follows: TGTGCCAGTAGTTCCCCGGGACAGGCAACTAATGAAAAACTGTTTTTT. Drawing the rest from reference TRBV19 and TRBJ1-4, the complete variable domain is DGGITQSPKYLFRKEGQNVTLSCEQNLNHDAMYWYRQDPGQGLRLIYYSQIVNDFQKGDIAEGYSVSREKKESFPLTVTSAQKNPTAFYLCASSSPGQATNEKLFFGSGTQLSVL.

This chain uses TRBV7-3 with TRBJ2-7; TRBD1 matches at 9 bases. Trimming removed 2 bases from V and 3 bases from J; junction bases left unmatched: 14. The CDR3 runs to 18 residues. From germline, CDR1 is SGHTA and CDR2 FQGTGA. This CDR3 is CASSLPPPGDREYYEQYF. CDR3 bases: TGTGCCAGCAGCTTACCCCCCCCTGGGGACAGGGAATACTACGAGCAGTACTTC.

The J gene is TRBJ2-7, the V gene TRBV10-2; 10 nucleotides line up with TRBD2. The germline CDR1 and CDR2 sequences are WSHSY and SAAADI. The CDR3 is made up of 13 amino acids. V dropped 10 bases and J dropped 6; count of bases not matched to a gene: 9. The CDR3 region is CATRLAGAPEQYF. Here the CDR3 DNA reads TGCGCCACTCGCCTAGCGGGAGCCCCCGAGCAGTACTTC.

The chain has TRBV20-1 and TRBJ1-2; possible D gene TRBD1, 5 bases. This CDR3 is built from 16 residues. Germline V gene lookup returns CDR1 DFQATT and CDR2 SNEGSKA (reference sequence). Deletions cut 3 bases from V and 2 bases from J, with 19 bases between. DNA of the CDR3: TGCAGTGCTAGTAATGCGGGTGGGGCTAGGAACTATGGCTACACCTTC. This codes for CSASNAGGARNYGYTF.

The chain has TRBV28 and TRBJ2-7; unclear D gene. This CDR3 comprises 11 residues. Trimming stripped 2 bases from V and 5 bases from J, with 4 bases between. Germline V gene data show CDR1 as MDHEN and CDR2 as SYDVKM. In DNA, the CDR3 is TGTGCCAGCAGTTTAGGTAACGAGCAGTACTTC. Translated: CASSLGNEQYF.

The CDR3 protein is CASSMAGDSNQPQHF. The CDR3 region has the DNA TGTGCCAGTAGTATGGCGGGGGATAGCAATCAGCCCCAGCATTTT. The chain employs TRBV19 and TRBJ1-5, with a possible D match to TRBD1 (5 bases). V shed 3 bases and J shed 0 bases, with 9 bases lying between them. The CDR3 is made up of 15 amino acids. From germline, CDR1 is LNHDA and CDR2 SQIVND (reference sequence).

The CDR3, as DNA: TGTGCCTGGAACCTAGCGGGAGTAGGCGGTGAGCAGTTCTTC. Protein product: CAWNLAGVGGEQFF. This chain connects TRBV30 to TRBJ2-1; the match to TRBD2 covers 10 bases. With 4 bases clipped from V and 9 bases from J, the junction kept 9 bases outside the gene matches. The germline CDR1 and CDR2 sequences are GTSNPN and SVGIG (reference sequence). The CDR3 covers 14 residues. Variable domain in full (rest from reference TRBV30 and TRBJ2-1): SQTIHQWPATLVQPVGSPLSLECTVEGTSNPNLYWYRQAAGRGLQLLFYSVGIGQISSEVPQNLSASRPQDRQFILSSKKLLLSDSGFYLCAWNLAGVGGEQFFGPGTRLTVL.

V gene TRBV19 combines with J gene TRBJ2-3; D ambiguous. Deletions cut 4 bases from V and 4 bases from J, with 9 bases between. Germline V gene data show CDR1 as LNHDA and CDR2 as SQIVND (reference sequence). The CDR3 sequence is 13 residues long. The CDR3 bases are TGTGCCAGTAGTACCCAGTCCCCAGATACGCAGTATTTT. It yields the protein CASSTQSPDTQYF.

The chain uses TRBV7-9 and TRBJ2-7, with D unresolved. The CDR3 extends over 12 amino acids. Germline CDR1 and CDR2: SEHNR and FQNEAQ (reference sequence). V was shortened by 2 bases and J by 3 bases, with 5 bases between the two germline ends. CDR3 coding DNA: TGTGCCAGCAGCTTAAATAACTACGAGCAGTACTTC. The encoded protein is CASSLNNYEQYF.